This is a list of T cell receptor beta chains from one sample in a study of CD8+ T cells in alopecia areata. Some clones are missing from TCRdb's copy, which holds only in-frame ones; the method was immunoSEQ multiplex PCR. The sample holds 210,000 or so clones, approximately 65% seen once. The material sequenced was CD4+ T cells sorted from blood, taken at roughly week 45, from a patient treated with tofacitinib. All receptors come from a human donor with alopecia areata. Each CDR3 is given with its conserved first and last residue. A D gene is named only where the DNA matches it firmly. For some rows the clone size is stated as once, few or many, or as a class when expanded; others skip it.

CAWTGAFDYTF,TGTGCCTGGACGGGAGCCTTTGACTACACCTTC,-,TRBV30,-,TRBJ1-2
CASNGQGIYEQYF,TGTGCCAGCAACGGACAGGGAATATACGAGCAGTACTTC,TRBD1,TRBV25-1,-,TRBJ2-7
CASSSDRGRETQYF,TGTGCCAGCAGCTCGGACAGGGGGAGAGAGACCCAGTACTTC,TRBD1,TRBV7-6,few,TRBJ2-5
CSVGGGGYEQYF,TGCAGCGTCGGAGGGGGCGGGTACGAGCAGTACTTC,-,TRBV29-1,-,TRBJ2-7
CASSSSWEGYGYTF,TGTGCCAGCAGTTCCTCGTGGGAGGGCTATGGCTACACCTTC,-,TRBV27,-,TRBJ1-2
CSVPQGGTDTQYF,TGCAGCGTTCCTCAGGGGGGCACAGATACGCAGTATTTT,TRBD1,TRBV29-1,-,TRBJ2-3
CSVLGQGSYNEQFF,TGCAGCGTTTTGGGACAGGGGTCCTACAATGAGCAGTTCTTC,TRBD1,TRBV29-1,-,TRBJ2-1
CAISDSAGKLSYEQYF,TGTGCCATCAGTGACTCCGCAGGGAAATTATCCTACGAGCAGTACTTC,-,TRBV10-3,-,TRBJ2-7
CASEGLAGPREQYF,TGTGCCAGCGAGGGACTAGCGGGACCCCGAGAGCAGTACTTC,TRBD2,TRBV2,few,TRBJ2-7
CASSQDRDKAFF,TGTGCCAGCAGCCAGGACAGGGACAAAGCTTTCTTT,TRBD1,TRBV5-4,-,TRBJ1-1
CASSFGTASSEQYF,TGTGCCAGCAGCTTCGGGACAGCATCTAGCGAGCAGTACTTC,TRBD1,TRBV11-2,-,TRBJ2-7
CASSLGPSAHNSPLHF,TGCGCCAGCAGTTTAGGGCCCTCGGCCCATAATTCACCCCTCCACTTT,-,TRBV23-1,-,TRBJ1-6
CASSEKGGVGYGYTF,TGTGCCAGCAGTGAAAAGGGCGGGGTGGGCTATGGCTACACCTTC,-,TRBV2,-,TRBJ1-2
CAWSGGESAPLHF,TGTGCCTGGAGTGGCGGAGAGAGTGCACCCCTCCACTTT,-,TRBV30,-,TRBJ1-6
CASKRRDSLFF,TGTGCCAGCAAAAGACGGGATAGCCTGTTCTTC,-,TRBV6-6,few,TRBJ2-1
CASSKFVPLYNEQFF,TGTGCCAGTAGCAAATTCGTCCCCCTCTACAATGAGCAGTTCTTC,-,TRBV19,few,TRBJ2-1
CASRTGGQGYTF,TGTGCCAGCAGGACAGGGGGCCAAGGCTACACCTTC,TRBD1,TRBV2,few,TRBJ1-2
CAWSVHLNQPQHF,TGTGCCTGGAGTGTACATTTGAATCAGCCCCAGCATTTT,-,TRBV30,-,TRBJ1-5
CAITDAGPGGYTF,TGTGCCATCACGGACGCGGGGCCGGGTGGCTACACCTTC,-,TRBV10-3,few,TRBJ1-2
CSVRRPDPNEQFF,TGCAGCGTGCGTCGACCAGACCCCAATGAGCAGTTCTTC,-,TRBV29-1,few,TRBJ2-1
CAWSAGQASNTF,TGTGCCTGGAGTGCGGGACAGGCATCTAACACCTTC,TRBD1,TRBV30,-,TRBJ1-2
CSVLDRGVSYTEAFF,TGCAGCGTCTTAGACAGGGGGGTATCCTACACTGAAGCTTTCTTT,TRBD1,TRBV29-1,-,TRBJ1-1
CSVGQGAAGELFF,TGCAGCGTTGGACAGGGGGCGGCCGGGGAGCTGTTTTTT,TRBD1,TRBV29-1,few,TRBJ2-2